This is a list of T cell receptor beta chains from one sample in a study of graft-versus-host responses after intestinal transplantation. Sequencing used immunoSEQ multiplex PCR; TCRdb keeps in-frame clones, though not all of them. The sample records roughly 120,000 clones, around nine tenths being singletons. The antigens these receptors bind are not known. The sequencing here drew on unstimulated CD4+ T cells sorted from spleen or lymph node cells, taken before transplant. The receptors derive from a human donor who was the organ donor for an intestinal transplant. Each CDR3 is given without its conserved first and last residue. Each record gives: J gene, V gene, CDR3 protein.

J gene: TRBJ1-4; V gene: TRBV30; CDR3 protein: AWSVRGQANEKLF
J gene: TRBJ1-2; V gene: TRBV5-6; CDR3 protein: ASSLRQGWRGYT
J gene: TRBJ2-3; V gene: TRBV5-6; CDR3 protein: ASSLERLAGIDTQY
J gene: TRBJ2-7; V gene: TRBV4-3; CDR3 protein: ASSLGDRGYEQY
J gene: TRBJ2-3; V gene: TRBV15; CDR3 protein: ATSAWRGTSTDTQY
J gene: TRBJ2-3; V gene: TRBV28; CDR3 protein: ASSSPSASTDTQY
J gene: TRBJ2-2; V gene: TRBV4-1; CDR3 protein: ASSQVRAGVTGELF
J gene: TRBJ2-7; V gene: TRBV6-1; CDR3 protein: ASSRQAVSYEQY
J gene: TRBJ2-3; V gene: TRBV5-1; CDR3 protein: ASRSVGLAGGGTDTQY
J gene: TRBJ2-1; V gene: TRBV7-2; CDR3 protein: ASSQVDFHNEQF
J gene: TRBJ2-1; V gene: TRBV27; CDR3 protein: ASGVFLKDEQF
J gene: TRBJ2-3; V gene: TRBV11-2; CDR3 protein: ASSFGVDTQY
J gene: TRBJ2-3; V gene: TRBV7-2; CDR3 protein: ASSLAGISGSGATQY
J gene: TRBJ1-2; V gene: TRBV19; CDR3 protein: AVRGTGGKNNYGYT
J gene: TRBJ1-1; V gene: TRBV30; CDR3 protein: SAWRGERTEAF
J gene: TRBJ2-3; V gene: TRBV4-1; CDR3 protein: ASSRTGGRHGTDTQY
J gene: TRBJ2-1; V gene: TRBV29-1; CDR3 protein: SVEASGRRFEQF